Below are 2 T cell receptor beta chains sequenced from a single sample in a study of blood T cells in healthy people across ages. Primers used in a second PCR of about 6 to 11 cycles were a sample-barcoded 5' primer and a J-beta primer mix. Via MiXCR, TCRdb re-called the 5' RACE reads, giving one row per CDR3 protein. The sample yields 600,000 to 650,000 distinct CDR3 sequences, under 70% seen once. Specimen: blood. These receptors all come from a man in his fifties or sixties in good health.

V and J are TRBV6-1 and TRBJ2-5, with 7 bases aligning to TRBD2. The germline V gene encodes CDR1 MNHNS and CDR2 SASEGT. V was pared by 0 bases and J by 1 base, with 2 bases of the junction left unmatched. The CDR3 is 15 residues long. This CDR3 reads CASSEASGGQETQYF. DNA of the CDR3: TGTGCCAGCAGTGAAGCGTCGGGGGGCCAAGAGACCCAGTACTTC.

The sample holds a few counts of this clonotype. The chain employs TRBV4-2 and TRBJ1-5; D is uncertain. The germline gives CDR1 LGHNA, CDR2 YNFKEQ. V was shortened by 0 bases and J by 7 bases, with 13 bases between the two germline ends. This CDR3 contains 15 residues. CDR3 loop: CASSQDRTALQPQHF. The CDR3 DNA sequence: TGTGCCAGCAGCCAAGATCGCACAGCACTGCAGCCCCAGCATTTT.